A single sample is the source of the 5 T cell receptor beta chains below, sequenced in a study of cytomegalovirus exposure and HLA in healthy donors. Assay used: immunoSEQ multiplex PCR; TCRdb lists only in-frame clones, some missing. The table lists approximately 49,000 clones, roughly 92% of them singletons. Sequencing was done on a sample of PBMCs. All receptors come from a man younger than 35 in good health and CMV-seronegative.

This clone occurred a few times. The CDR3 loop is CASSVVEGRNTEAFF. CDR3 bases: TGTGCCAGCAGCGTAGTAGAAGGGAGGAACACTGAAGCTTTCTTT. This rearrangement joins TRBV9 to TRBJ1-1; D is uncertain. In germline, CDR1 is SGDLS, CDR2 YYNGEE. This CDR3 is built from 15 residues. Trimming stripped 0 bases from V and 1 base from J, with 10 bases between.

The J gene is TRBJ2-1, the V gene TRBV10-3, with D maybe TRBD2 (6 bases). CDR3 length: 13 amino acids. Germline V gene sequence: CDR1 ENHRY, CDR2 SYGVKD. Trimming cost V 6 bases and J 7 bases, with 13 bases left between them. This chain's CDR3 is CAIRPDGRNEQFF. The CDR3 bases are TGTGCCATCAGACCCGACGGGAGAAATGAGCAGTTCTTC.

V is TRBV7-2 and J is TRBJ1-4, with unresolved D. V gave up 6 bases and J gave up 4 bases, with 12 bases separating them. Germline CDR1 is SGHTA and CDR2 is FQGNSA. This CDR3 region has 14 residues. The CDR3, as DNA: TGTGCCAGCAGTCACAGTACTGATAATGAAAAACTGTTTTTT. This codes for CASSHSTDNEKLFF.

DNA of the CDR3: TGCGCCAGGCGACGGGGGGGCACTGAAGCTTTCTTT. It codes for CARRRGGTEAFF. The chain links TRBV23-1 to TRBJ1-1; perhaps TRBD1 as D (5 bases). TRBV23-1 is known as an ORF, though its function is uncertain. The germline V and J ends were trimmed by 9 bases and 4 bases, with 12 bases remaining between them. The CDR3 extends over 12 amino acids.

The V gene is TRBV6-6, the J gene TRBJ2-5, with a tentative D call TRBD1 (6 bases). V lost 4 bases and J lost 5, with 14 bases in between. The CDR3 is made up of 14 amino acids. The V gene's germline CDR1 is MNHNY and CDR2 SVGAGI (reference sequence). The CDR3 here is CASSSRQVVETQYF. CDR3 nucleotide sequence: TGTGCCAGCAGTTCTCGACAGGTTGTGGAGACCCAGTACTTC.